These 30 T cell receptor beta chains share one sample of origin, sequenced in a study of long-term antiretroviral therapy in people with HIV. Researchers report immunoSEQ v3.0 was run at survey level. Clones were sequenced by immunoSEQ multiplex PCR, and TCRdb holds only the in-frame ones, with some missing. The table lists 25,000 to 30,000 clones, 90% of them singletons. This specimen was unsorted PBMCs, taken 3.2 years before starting antiretroviral therapy. The source is a man between 45 and 60 years old with HIV.

The chain's CDR3 is CAWSPRGRGFNQPQHF. The CDR3 coding sequence is TGTGCCTGGAGTCCCCGGGGCCGAGGATTCAATCAGCCCCAGCATTTT. The chain combines TRBV30 with TRBJ1-5; weak D call: TRBD1 (5 bases). CDR3 size: 16 residues. V was shortened by 2 bases and J by 3 bases, with 17 bases between the two germline ends. Germline lookup yields CDR1 GTSNPN and CDR2 SVGIG (reference sequence).

This clone was counted a few times. This chain uses TRBV6-1 with TRBJ1-2; D is unclear. CDR3 size: 11 residues. Germline V lookup: CDR1 MNHNS, CDR2 SASEGT. Trimming left V 6 bases short and J 8 bases short, with 10 bases between. The CDR3 nucleotides read TGTGCCAGCAGCTCCGGAGGGGGCTACACCTTC. Translated, it gives CASSSGGGYTF.

The CDR3 loop is CASSLDPGQGQETQYF. Here the CDR3 DNA reads TGTGCCAGCAGCTTAGATCCCGGGCAGGGTCAAGAGACCCAGTACTTC. This sequence joins TRBV7-9 and TRBJ2-5, with a possible D match to TRBD1 (5 bases). The V end lost 1 base, the J end lost 2 bases, and 14 bases lay between the germline ends. Germline CDR1 SEHNR, CDR2 FQNEAQ (reference sequence). This CDR3 region has 16 residues. The complete variable domain, with remaining parts taken from reference TRBV7-9 and TRBJ2-5, reads DTGVSQNPRHKITKRGQNVTFRCDPISEHNRLYWYRQTLGQGPEFLTYFQNEAQLEKSRLLSDRFSAERPKGSFSTLEIQRTEQGDSAMYLCASSLDPGQGQETQYFGPGTRLLVL.

The rearrangement uses TRBV18 and TRBJ2-1, with 7 bases that match TRBD2. The CDR3 is 17 amino acids. V lost 2 bases and J lost 2; bases outside the gene matches: 9. Germline CDR1 reads KGHSH; CDR2 reads LQKENI. This chain's CDR3 is CASSPLGGNAAYNEQFF. The CDR3 DNA is TGTGCCAGCTCACCATTGGGAGGGAACGCAGCCTACAATGAGCAGTTCTTC.

The chain employs TRBV11-2 and TRBJ2-7; D uncertain. The CDR3 loop spans 13 amino acids. The ends were cut back, 5 bases at V and 12 bases at J, with 20 bases in the middle. Germline CDR1 and CDR2: SGHAT and FQNNGV. CDR3 nucleotides: TGTGCCAGCAGCCCCATCCCAGTCGGGTTAACGTACTTC. It yields the protein CASSPIPVGLTYF.

The chain employs TRBV19 and TRBJ1-6; TRBD1 might be the D (6 bases). The length of the CDR3 is 15 residues. Germline CDR1 reads LNHDA; CDR2 reads SQIVND (reference sequence). V was shortened by 3 bases and J by 9 bases, with 15 bases between the two germline ends. The CDR3, as DNA: TGTGCCAGTAGTATTACCCCGGACAGCAGTTCACCCCTCCACTTT. Encoded protein: CASSITPDSSSPLHF. The full variable domain, completed using reference TRBV19 and TRBJ1-6, is DGGITQSPKYLFRKEGQNVTLSCEQNLNHDAMYWYRQDPGQGLRLIYYSQIVNDFQKGDIAEGYSVSREKKESFPLTVTSAQKNPTAFYLCASSITPDSSSPLHFGNGTRLTVT.

The count of this clone is one. The chain is built from TRBV25-1 and TRBJ1-4; D is possibly TRBD1 (6 bases). Germline V gives CDR1 MGHDK, CDR2 SYGVNS. CDR3 size: 18 residues. V was trimmed by 5 bases and J by 2 bases, leaving 21 bases between them. CDR3 DNA sequence: TGTGCCAGCAGTCAAATGGGAGGGGGGAGAAGGACTAATGAAAAACTGTTTTTT. Its protein product is CASSQMGGGRRTNEKLFF.

CDR3 protein: CASSFRRGANSPLHF. For the CDR3, the DNA is TGTGCCAGCAGTTTCCGCCGTGGGGCTAATTCACCCCTCCACTTT. The chain is built from TRBV27 and TRBJ1-6; weak D call: TRBD1 (5 bases). V lost 3 bases and J lost 6, with 12 bases in between. CDR3 length: 15 amino acids. Germline-derived CDR1 and CDR2 are MNHEY and SMNVEV (reference sequence).

V and J are TRBV7-8 and TRBJ2-1; D possibly corresponds to TRBD1 (5 bases). Trimming took 5 bases from V and 7 from J, leaving 9 bases between them. There are 12 residues in the CDR3. CDR1 is SGHVS, CDR2 FQNEAQ, per germline. CDR3 nucleotide sequence: TGTGCCAGCAGCACTCAGGGAAATGAGCAGTTCTTC. This translates into CASSTQGNEQFF. Filled out from reference TRBV7-8 and TRBJ2-1, the complete variable domain reads GAGVSQSPRYKVAKRGQDVALRCDPISGHVSLFWYQQALGQGPEFLTYFQNEAQLDKSGLPSDRFFAERPEGSVSTLKIQRTQQEDSAVYLCASSTQGNEQFFGPGTRLTVL.

CDR3 residues: CASSLAGGPSYF. The CDR3 nucleotides are TGTGCCAGTAGTCTAGCGGGAGGGCCTTCGTATTTT. The chain recombines TRBV19 with TRBJ2-3; the match to TRBD2 covers 12 bases. The junction had 5 bases not matched to a gene; V was cut back by 5 bases and J by 14 bases. The length of the CDR3 is 12 residues. Germline V gene sequence: CDR1 LNHDA, CDR2 SQIVND (reference sequence).

The rearrangement links TRBV5-1 to TRBJ2-5; 8 nucleotides match TRBD2. Germline-derived CDR1 and CDR2 are SGHRS and YFSETQ. Germline trimming cut 2 bases from V and 7 bases from J; bases unmatched to any gene: 4. The CDR3 spans 13 residues. CDR3 sequence: CASSFSGEGTQYF. In DNA form, the CDR3 reads TGCGCCAGCAGCTTTAGCGGGGAGGGGACCCAGTACTTC.

The chain employs TRBV5-6 and TRBJ2-7; possible D gene TRBD1, 5 bases. CDR3 length equals 13 residues. The germline V gene has CDR1 SGHDT and CDR2 YYEEEE. V was clipped by 5 bases and J by 3 bases, with 12 bases between them. CDR3 DNA: TGTGCCAGCAGTAACAGGTGGATCTACGAGCAGTACTTC. This codes for CASSNRWIYEQYF. Full variable domain (outside the CDR3, taken from reference TRBV5-6 and TRBJ2-7): DAGVTQSPTHLIKTRGQQVTLRCSPKSGHDTVSWYQQALGQGPQFIFQYYEEEERQRGNFPDRFSGHQFPNYSSELNVNALLLGDSALYLCASSNRWIYEQYFGPGTRLTVT.

The chain employs TRBV18 and TRBJ2-4; D is uncertain. Trimming cost V 2 bases and J 1 base, with 9 bases left between them. The CDR3 sequence is 15 residues long. Germline V CDR1 and CDR2: KGHSH, LQKENI. CDR3 DNA: TGTGCCAGCTCACCAGGGGATCAGGCCAAAAACATTCAGTACTTC. It specifies CASSPGDQAKNIQYF.

This clone was picked up one time. The V call is TRBV4-3, the J call TRBJ2-1, with 9 bases identical to TRBD2. With 4 bases clipped from V and 3 bases from J, the junction kept 4 bases outside the gene matches. The CDR3 runs to 15 residues. Germline V gene lookup returns CDR1 LGHNA and CDR2 YSLEER. This chain's CDR3 is CASSPGLAIYNEQFF. The DNA for the CDR3 is TGCGCCAGCAGCCCAGGACTAGCGATCTACAATGAGCAGTTCTTC.

The CDR3: CASTRGTGGVAFF. Here the CDR3 DNA reads TGTGCCAGCACGCGGGGGACAGGGGGCGTCGCTTTCTTT. The chain recombines TRBV6-5 with TRBJ1-1; TRBD1 matches 12 bases. This CDR3 is built from 13 residues. Germline values: CDR1 MNHEY, CDR2 SVGAGI. Trimming at V came to 7 bases and at J to 11 bases, leaving 8 bases not matched to a gene.

This clone was counted once. The chain carries TRBV5-4 and TRBJ1-2; no reliable D call. V shed 0 bases and J shed 1 base, with 10 bases lying between them. The V gene's germline CDR1 is SGHNT and CDR2 YYREEE (reference sequence). CDR3 size: 15 residues. Here the CDR3 DNA reads TGTGCCAGCAGCTTGGCCGAGGCGGGTAACTATGGCTACACCTTC. It yields the protein CASSLAEAGNYGYTF.

The chain links TRBV6-5 to TRBJ1-2; D gene uncertain. The CDR3 contains 12 residues. Trimming took off 1 base at V and 8 bases at J, with 8 bases between the two ends. Germline V CDR1 and CDR2: MNHEY, SVGAGI. The CDR3 bases are TGTGCCAGCAGTTACTGCTCAGGAGGCTACACCTTC. It is translated as CASSYCSGGYTF.

The chain employs TRBV5-1 and TRBJ1-2; TRBD1 aligns across 10 bases. Germline CDR1 is SGHRS and CDR2 is YFSETQ. This CDR3 is 13 amino acids long. With 7 bases clipped from V and 7 bases from J, the junction kept 7 bases outside the gene matches. CDR3 sequence (DNA): TGCGCCAGCGAAACGGGACAGGGGAGTGGCTACACCTTC. This sequence encodes CASETGQGSGYTF.

V is TRBV5-1 and J is TRBJ2-5, with 12 bases aligning to TRBD2. Losses at the gene ends were 9 bases for V and 2 bases for J; bases not matched to a gene: 5. The germline gives CDR1 SGHRS, CDR2 YFSETQ. The CDR3 consists of 14 residues. This chain's CDR3 is CATTSGGMQETQYF. The DNA of the CDR3 is TGCGCCACCACTAGCGGGGGGATGCAAGAGACCCAGTACTTC.

The chain is built from TRBV6-1 and TRBJ1-1; 7 nucleotides agree with TRBD1. The germline gives CDR1 MNHNS, CDR2 SASEGT. J lost 1 base, V lost 8 bases, and 10 bases had no gene match. The CDR3 contains 15 residues. As DNA, the CDR3 is TGTGCCAGCCAGGGGGGGGCAGGGACGAACACTGAAGCTTTCTTT. Its translation is CASQGGAGTNTEAFF.

The chain links TRBV5-1 to TRBJ1-6; perhaps TRBD1 as D (5 bases). There are 14 residues in the CDR3. Germline values: CDR1 SGHRS, CDR2 YFSETQ. V shed 0 bases and J shed 10 bases, with 11 bases lying between them. Here the CDR3 DNA reads TGCGCCAGCAGCTTGGTTCAGGGAGAATCACCCCTCCACTTT. Translating gives CASSLVQGESPLHF. The full variable domain, rest sourced from reference TRBV5-1 and TRBJ1-6, is KAGVTQTPRYLIKTRGQQVTLSCSPISGHRSVSWYQQTPGQGLQFLFEYFSETQRNKGNFPGRFSGRQFSNSRSEMNVSTLELGDSALYLCASSLVQGESPLHFGNGTRLTVT.

The chain carries TRBV12-5 and TRBJ1-1, with TRBD1 identical over 9 bases. After removal of 0 bases from V and 1 base from J, the junction contained 3 bases not matched to a gene. CDR1 is LGHNT and CDR2 is FRNRAP in the germline V gene. CDR3 length equals 16 residues. CDR3 sequence: CASGLVGQGSNTEAFF. The CDR3 nucleotides are TGTGCTAGTGGTTTGGTGGGACAGGGATCGAACACTGAAGCTTTCTTT.

This chain connects TRBV7-2 to TRBJ2-5; 7 bases are shared with TRBD2. The germline gives CDR1 SGHTA, CDR2 FQGNSA. The J segment lost 0 bases and the V segment lost 5 bases, leaving 3 bases of the junction unmatched. The CDR3 length is 14 residues. CDR3 DNA sequence: TGTGCCAGCAGCGCGGGGGAGTACCAAGAGACCCAGTACTTC. This sequence encodes CASSAGEYQETQYF.

The V gene is TRBV7-3, the J gene TRBJ2-6; 10 bases line up with TRBD2. The CDR3 runs to 19 residues. V shed 5 bases and J 1 base; nucleotides not matched to a gene: 11. Germline V gives CDR1 SGHTA, CDR2 FQGTGA. CDR3 amino acids: CASSPTGGAGGSGANVLTF. CDR3 sequence (DNA): TGTGCCAGCAGCCCAACCGGGGGAGCGGGGGGGTCTGGGGCCAACGTCCTGACTTTC.

The chain joins TRBV29-1 to TRBJ2-7; maybe TRBD2 (7 bases). This CDR3 contains 14 residues. The ends were cut back, 5 bases at V and 5 bases at J, with 19 bases in the middle. Germline V gives CDR1 SQVTM, CDR2 ANQGSEA. CDR3 in amino acids: CSVSFTGGRDEQYF. For the CDR3, the DNA is TGCAGCGTTTCCTTCACGGGGGGCCGAGACGAGCAGTACTTC.

A few counts support this clone. The J gene is TRBJ2-7, the V gene TRBV10-3; weak D call: TRBD2 (5 bases). V lost 6 bases and J lost 5, with 11 bases in between. The CDR3 is 12 residues long. Germline-derived CDR1 and CDR2 are ENHRY and SYGVKD. The CDR3: CAISQDLNEQYF. The CDR3 bases are TGTGCCATCAGCCAGGACTTGAACGAGCAGTACTTC.

This clone was counted between two and nine times. V is TRBV2 and J is TRBJ1-5; no reliable D call. Germline CDR1 SNHLY, CDR2 FYNNEI. V was clipped by 4 bases and J by 0 bases, with 7 bases between them. The length of the CDR3 is 14 residues. The CDR3 loop is CASSGRYSNQPQHF. CDR3 in DNA: TGTGCCAGCAGTGGACGGTATAGCAATCAGCCCCAGCATTTT.

The CDR3 protein is CASSLARGWDRETQYF. For the CDR3, the DNA is TGTGCCAGCAGCTTGGCCCGGGGGTGGGATCGGGAGACCCAGTACTTC. This chain joins TRBV5-4 and TRBJ2-5; D is perhaps TRBD2 (6 bases). The CDR3 totals 16 residues. The V gene's germline CDR1 is SGHNT and CDR2 YYREEE (reference sequence). The germline V and J ends were trimmed by 0 bases and 5 bases, with 17 bases remaining between them.

This chain joins TRBV9 and TRBJ2-3; the D is unclear. The CDR3 sequence is 14 residues long. Trimming removed 0 bases from V and 3 bases from J, with 8 bases in between. CDR1 SGDLS and CDR2 YYNGEE come from the germline V gene. CDR3 sequence reads: CASSVASGTDTQYF. In DNA, the CDR3 is TGTGCCAGCAGCGTAGCCTCCGGAACAGATACGCAGTATTTT.

The CDR3 DNA sequence: TGTGCCAGCAGCGCTAACTTATTTGGGGGAGAAAGGGAAGAGACCCAGTACTTC. Its protein is CASSANLFGGEREETQYF. J is TRBJ2-5 and V is TRBV9; D possibly uses TRBD1 or TRBD2 (5 bases each). The CDR3 is 18 amino acids. Deletions cut 3 bases from V and 3 bases from J, with 24 bases between. CDR1 and CDR2 (germline): SGDLS, YYNGEE.